The following is a TCR beta chain sequence with its context. The target antigen is unknown. This sample was taken from a study of cytomegalovirus exposure and HLA in healthy donors. At the level of the study: A prior study identified 117 million unique TCR beta sequences from roughly 170 million T cells. Some 85 million unique TCRs, all from HLA-typed donors, were included in an early release of the data. When just under 400 donors were genotyped, just over 80% of them were found to fall in the Caucasian-associated ancestry cluster. Study-level points and caveats: A later analysis revealed that TCR association rates differed between HLA loci, peaking at DRB1 and bottoming out at HLA-C.

V gave up 0 bases and J gave up 6 bases; unmatched junction bases: 7. CDR3 length equals 15 residues. The germline CDR1 and CDR2 sequences are MNHEY and SVGAGI. The study ran its PCR with 60 Vbeta and 13 Jbeta primers. Sequencing used immunoSEQ multiplex PCR; TCRdb keeps in-frame clones, though not all of them. The profile shows about 41,000 clones, over 70% of them singletons. The clonotype originates from a man aged 50 or older in good health and CMV-seronegative. Sample: PBMCs. The genes are TRBV6-5 and TRBJ1-2; 7 bases match TRBD1. Written as DNA, the CDR3 is TGTGCCAGCAGTTACTCAAAGAGGAGGGGGCATGGCTACACCTTC. It specifies CASSYSKRRGHGYTF.